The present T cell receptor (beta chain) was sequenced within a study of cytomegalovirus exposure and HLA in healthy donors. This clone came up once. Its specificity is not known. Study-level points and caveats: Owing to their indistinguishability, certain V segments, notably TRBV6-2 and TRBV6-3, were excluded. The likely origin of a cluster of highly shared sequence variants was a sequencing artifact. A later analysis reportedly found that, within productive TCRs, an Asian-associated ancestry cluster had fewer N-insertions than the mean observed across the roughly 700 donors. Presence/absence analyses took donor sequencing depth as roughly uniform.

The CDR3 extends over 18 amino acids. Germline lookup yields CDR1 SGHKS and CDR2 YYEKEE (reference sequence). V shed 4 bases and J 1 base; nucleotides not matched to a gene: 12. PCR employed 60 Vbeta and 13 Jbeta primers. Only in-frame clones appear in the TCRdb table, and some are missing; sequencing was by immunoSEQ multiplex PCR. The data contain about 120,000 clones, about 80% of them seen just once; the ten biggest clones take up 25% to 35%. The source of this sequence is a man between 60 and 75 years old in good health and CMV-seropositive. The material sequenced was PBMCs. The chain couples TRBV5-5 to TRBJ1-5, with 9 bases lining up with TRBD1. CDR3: CASSQDGTGKGSNQPQHF. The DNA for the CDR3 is TGTGCCAGCAGCCAGGACGGGACAGGGAAGGGGAGCAATCAGCCCCAGCATTTT.